Sequencing of this T cell receptor (beta chain) was carried out in a study of blood T cells in healthy people across ages. Primed by a sample-barcoded 5' primer and a J-beta primer mix, a second PCR proceeded for 7 to 11 cycles. TCRdb passed the 5' RACE reads through MiXCR, listing each CDR3 protein once. This sample has just under 750,000 distinct CDR3 sequences, with 22% found just once. This CDR3 has 12 residues. The germline V and J ends were trimmed by 6 bases and 5 bases, with 8 bases remaining between them. The germline gives CDR1 SNHLY, CDR2 FYNNEI. The V and J genes are TRBV2 and TRBJ2-1; the D is unclear. The sequencing input was blood. The TCR comes from a man aged 70 or older in good health. CDR3 residues: CASSQENNEQFF. CDR3 nucleotides: TGTGCCAGCAGCCAAGAAAACAATGAGCAGTTCTTC.